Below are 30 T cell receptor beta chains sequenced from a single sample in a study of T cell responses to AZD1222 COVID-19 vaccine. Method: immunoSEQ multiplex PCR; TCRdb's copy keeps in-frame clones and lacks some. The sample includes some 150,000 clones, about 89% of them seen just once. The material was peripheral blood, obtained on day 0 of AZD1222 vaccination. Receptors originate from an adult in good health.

CDR3 residues: CASSLAAGQAYEQYF. The CDR3 coding sequence is TGTGCCAGCAGCTTAGCTGCGGGACAGGCCTACGAGCAGTACTTC. The rearrangement joins TRBV7-2 to TRBJ2-7; 8 positions match TRBD1. Looked up from germline, CDR1 is SGHTA and CDR2 is FQGNSA. V lost 0 bases, J lost 2 bases, and 3 bases stayed unmatched. The CDR3 is 15 amino acids.

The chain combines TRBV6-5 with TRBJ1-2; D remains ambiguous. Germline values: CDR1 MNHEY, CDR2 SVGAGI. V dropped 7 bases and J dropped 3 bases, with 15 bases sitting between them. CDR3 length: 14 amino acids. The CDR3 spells CASTITGRYYGYTF. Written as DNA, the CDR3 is TGTGCCAGCACCATCACCGGGCGGTACTATGGCTACACCTTC.

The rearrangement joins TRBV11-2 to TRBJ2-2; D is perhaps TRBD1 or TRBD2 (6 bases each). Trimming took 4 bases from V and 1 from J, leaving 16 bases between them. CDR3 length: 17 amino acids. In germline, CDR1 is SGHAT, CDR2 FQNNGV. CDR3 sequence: CASSSPRLGGNTGELFF. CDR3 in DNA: TGTGCCAGCAGCTCTCCCAGACTAGGGGGGAACACCGGGGAGCTGTTTTTT.

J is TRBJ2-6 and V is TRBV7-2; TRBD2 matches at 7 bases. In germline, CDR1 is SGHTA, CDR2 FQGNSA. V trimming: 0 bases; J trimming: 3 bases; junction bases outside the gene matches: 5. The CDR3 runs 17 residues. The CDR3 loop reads CASSLAGGLYGANVLTF. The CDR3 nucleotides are TGTGCCAGCAGCTTAGCGGGAGGGCTCTATGGGGCCAACGTCCTGACTTTC.

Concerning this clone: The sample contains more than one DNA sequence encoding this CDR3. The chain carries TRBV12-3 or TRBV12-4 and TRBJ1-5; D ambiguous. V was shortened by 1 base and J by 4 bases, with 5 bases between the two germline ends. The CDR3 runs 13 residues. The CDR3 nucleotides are TGTGCCAGCAGTTTAGGGGAAAATCAGCCCCAGCATTTT. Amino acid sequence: CASSLGENQPQHF.

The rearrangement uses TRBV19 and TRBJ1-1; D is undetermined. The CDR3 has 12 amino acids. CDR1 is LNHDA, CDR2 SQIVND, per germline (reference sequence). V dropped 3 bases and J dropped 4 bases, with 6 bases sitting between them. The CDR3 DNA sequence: TGTGCCAGTAGTATTTATGGCACTGAAGCTTTCTTT. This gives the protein CASSIYGTEAFF.

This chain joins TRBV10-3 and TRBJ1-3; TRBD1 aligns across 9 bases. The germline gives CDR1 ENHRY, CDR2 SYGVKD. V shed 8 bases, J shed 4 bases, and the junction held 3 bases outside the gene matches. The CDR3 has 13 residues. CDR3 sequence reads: CAIGTGSGNTIYF. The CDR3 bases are TGTGCCATCGGGACAGGGTCCGGAAACACCATATATTTT.

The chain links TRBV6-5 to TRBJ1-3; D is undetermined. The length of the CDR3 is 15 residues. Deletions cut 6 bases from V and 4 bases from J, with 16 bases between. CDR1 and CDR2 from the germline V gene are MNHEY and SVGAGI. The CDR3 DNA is TGTGCCAGCAGCAACATGAGGGCTAGAGGAAACACCATATATTTT. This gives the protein CASSNMRARGNTIYF.

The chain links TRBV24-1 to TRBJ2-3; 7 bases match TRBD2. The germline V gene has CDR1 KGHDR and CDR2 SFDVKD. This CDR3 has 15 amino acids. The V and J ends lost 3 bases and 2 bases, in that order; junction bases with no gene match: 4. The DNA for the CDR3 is TGTGCCACCAGTGATCGCCGGGAGGACACAGATACGCAGTATTTT. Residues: CATSDRREDTDTQYF.

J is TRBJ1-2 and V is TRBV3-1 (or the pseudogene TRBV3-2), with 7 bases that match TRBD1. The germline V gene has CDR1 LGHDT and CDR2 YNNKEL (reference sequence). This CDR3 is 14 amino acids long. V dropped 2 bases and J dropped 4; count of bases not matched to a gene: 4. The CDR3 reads CASSQSDRAYGYTF. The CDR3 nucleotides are TGTGCCAGCAGCCAAAGTGACAGGGCCTATGGCTACACCTTC.

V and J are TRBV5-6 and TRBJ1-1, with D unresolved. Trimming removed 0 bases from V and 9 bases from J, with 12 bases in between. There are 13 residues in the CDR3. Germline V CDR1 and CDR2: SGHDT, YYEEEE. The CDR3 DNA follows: TGTGCCAGCAGCTTGGTAGACACCTCTCAAGCTTTCTTT. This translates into CASSLVDTSQAFF.

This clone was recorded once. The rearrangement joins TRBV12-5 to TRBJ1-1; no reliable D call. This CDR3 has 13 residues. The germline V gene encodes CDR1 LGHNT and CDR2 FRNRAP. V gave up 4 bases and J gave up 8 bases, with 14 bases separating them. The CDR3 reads CASGSDQTGEAFF. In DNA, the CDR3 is TGTGCTAGTGGTTCAGACCAGACGGGAGAAGCTTTCTTT.

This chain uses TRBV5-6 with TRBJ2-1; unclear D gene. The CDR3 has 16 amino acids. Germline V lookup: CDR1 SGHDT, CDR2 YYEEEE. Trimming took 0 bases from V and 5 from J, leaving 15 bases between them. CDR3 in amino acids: CASSLAGTAIHNEQFF. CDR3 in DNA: TGTGCCAGCAGCTTGGCTGGTACAGCGATCCACAATGAGCAGTTCTTC.

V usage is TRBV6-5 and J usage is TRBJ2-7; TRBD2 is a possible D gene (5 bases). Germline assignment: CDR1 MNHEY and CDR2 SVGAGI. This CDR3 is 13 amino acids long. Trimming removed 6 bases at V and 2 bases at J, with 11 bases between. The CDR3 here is CASSPGVAYEQYF. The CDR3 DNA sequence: TGTGCCAGCAGCCCCGGGGTCGCCTACGAGCAGTACTTC.

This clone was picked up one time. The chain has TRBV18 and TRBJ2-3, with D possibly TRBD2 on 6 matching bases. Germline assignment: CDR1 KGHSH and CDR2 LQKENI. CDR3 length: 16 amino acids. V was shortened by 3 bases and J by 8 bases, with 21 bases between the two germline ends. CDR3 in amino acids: CASSPLERLEAGTQYF. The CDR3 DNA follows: TGTGCCAGCTCACCTTTAGAAAGACTAGAAGCAGGTACGCAGTATTTT. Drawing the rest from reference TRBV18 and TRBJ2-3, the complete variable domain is NAGVMQNPRHLVRRRGQEARLRCSPMKGHSHVYWYRQLPEEGLKFMVYLQKENIIDESGMPKERFSAEFPKEGPSILRIQQVVRGDSAAYFCASSPLERLEAGTQYFGPGTRLTVL.

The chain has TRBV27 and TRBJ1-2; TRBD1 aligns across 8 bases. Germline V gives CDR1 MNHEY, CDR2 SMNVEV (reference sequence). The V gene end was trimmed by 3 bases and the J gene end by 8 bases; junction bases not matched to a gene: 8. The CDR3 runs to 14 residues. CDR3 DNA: TGTGCCAGCAGTTTGCGTCAGGGGGCGGGAGGCTACACCTTC. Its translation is CASSLRQGAGGYTF.

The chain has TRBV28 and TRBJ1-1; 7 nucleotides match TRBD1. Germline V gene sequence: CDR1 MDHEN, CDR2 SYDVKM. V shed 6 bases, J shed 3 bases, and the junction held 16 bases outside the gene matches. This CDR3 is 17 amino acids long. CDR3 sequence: CASSLSDTGVWDTEAFF. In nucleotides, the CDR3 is TGTGCCAGCAGCCTAAGCGATACAGGGGTATGGGACACTGAAGCTTTCTTT.

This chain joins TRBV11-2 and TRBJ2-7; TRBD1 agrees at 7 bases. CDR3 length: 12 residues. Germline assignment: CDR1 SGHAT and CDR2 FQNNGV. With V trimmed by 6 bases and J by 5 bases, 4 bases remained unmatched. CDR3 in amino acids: CASSTGVHEQYF. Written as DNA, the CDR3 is TGTGCCAGCAGTACAGGGGTCCACGAGCAGTACTTC.

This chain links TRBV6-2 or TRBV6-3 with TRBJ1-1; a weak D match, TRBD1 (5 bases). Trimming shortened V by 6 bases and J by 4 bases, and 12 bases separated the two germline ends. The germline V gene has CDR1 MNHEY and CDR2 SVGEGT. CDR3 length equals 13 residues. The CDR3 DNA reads TGTGCCAGCAGCCCGCGGGACGGCACTGAAGCTTTCTTT. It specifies CASSPRDGTEAFF.

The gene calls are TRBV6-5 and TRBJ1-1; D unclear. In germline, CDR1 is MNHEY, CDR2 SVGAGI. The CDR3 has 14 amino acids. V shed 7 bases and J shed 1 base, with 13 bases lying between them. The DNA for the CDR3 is TGTGCCAGCACCCTTTCGGTGGGGAACACTGAAGCTTTCTTT. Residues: CASTLSVGNTEAFF.

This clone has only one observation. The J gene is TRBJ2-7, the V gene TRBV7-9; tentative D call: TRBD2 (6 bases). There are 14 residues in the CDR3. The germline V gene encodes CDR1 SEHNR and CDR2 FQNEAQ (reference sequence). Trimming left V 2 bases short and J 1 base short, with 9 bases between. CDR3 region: CASSLMGGSYEQYF. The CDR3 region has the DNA TGTGCCAGCAGCTTAATGGGAGGTTCCTACGAGCAGTACTTC.

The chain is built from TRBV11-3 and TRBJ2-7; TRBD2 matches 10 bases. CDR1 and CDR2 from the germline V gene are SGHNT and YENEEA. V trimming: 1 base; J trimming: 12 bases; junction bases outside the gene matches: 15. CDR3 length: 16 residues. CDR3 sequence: CASSLARASGSLALYF. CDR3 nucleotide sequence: TGTGCCAGCAGCTTAGCCCGCGCTAGCGGGAGCCTCGCACTGTACTTC.

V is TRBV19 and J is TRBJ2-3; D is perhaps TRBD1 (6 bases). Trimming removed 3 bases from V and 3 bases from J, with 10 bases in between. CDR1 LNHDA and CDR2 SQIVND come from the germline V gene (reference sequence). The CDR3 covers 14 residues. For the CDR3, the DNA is TGTGCCAGTAGTATGACAGGAGGAACAGATACGCAGTATTTT. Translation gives CASSMTGGTDTQYF.

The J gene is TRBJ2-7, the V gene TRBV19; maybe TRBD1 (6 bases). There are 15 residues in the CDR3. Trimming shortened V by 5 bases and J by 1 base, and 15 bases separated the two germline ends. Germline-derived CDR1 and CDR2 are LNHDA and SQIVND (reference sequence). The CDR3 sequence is CASSPPPGQSYEQYF. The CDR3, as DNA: TGTGCCAGTAGTCCCCCCCCCGGACAGTCCTACGAGCAGTACTTC.

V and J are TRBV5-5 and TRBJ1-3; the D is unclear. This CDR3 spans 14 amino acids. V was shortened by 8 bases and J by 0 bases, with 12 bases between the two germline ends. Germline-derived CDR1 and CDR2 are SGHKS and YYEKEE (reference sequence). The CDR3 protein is CARPKNCSGNTIYF. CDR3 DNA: TGTGCCAGGCCGAAGAACTGCTCTGGAAACACCATATATTTT.

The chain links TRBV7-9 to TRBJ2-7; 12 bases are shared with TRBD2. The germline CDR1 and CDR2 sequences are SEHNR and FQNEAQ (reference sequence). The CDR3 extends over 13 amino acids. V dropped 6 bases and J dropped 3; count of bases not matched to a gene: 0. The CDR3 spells CASRLAGGYEQYF. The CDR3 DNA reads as TGTGCCAGCAGACTAGCGGGGGGCTACGAGCAGTACTTC.

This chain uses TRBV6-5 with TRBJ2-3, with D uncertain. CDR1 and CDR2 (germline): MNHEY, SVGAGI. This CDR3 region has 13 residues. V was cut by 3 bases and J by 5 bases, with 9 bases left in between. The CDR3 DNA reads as TGTGCCAGCAGTTATGGATATCGAGATACGCAGTATTTT. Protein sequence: CASSYGYRDTQYF.

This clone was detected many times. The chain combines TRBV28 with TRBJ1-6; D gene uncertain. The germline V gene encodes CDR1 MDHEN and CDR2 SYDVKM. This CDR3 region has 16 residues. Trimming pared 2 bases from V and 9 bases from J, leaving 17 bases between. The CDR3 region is CASSLEGSGSGSPLHF. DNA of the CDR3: TGTGCCAGCAGTTTAGAGGGTAGCGGGTCGGGTTCACCCCTCCACTTT.

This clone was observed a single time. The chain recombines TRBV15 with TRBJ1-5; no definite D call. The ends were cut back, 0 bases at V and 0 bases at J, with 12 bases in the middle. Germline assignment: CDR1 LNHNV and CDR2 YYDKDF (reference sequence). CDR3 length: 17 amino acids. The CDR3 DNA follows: TGTGCCACCAGCAGAGATGTACCGCGCTATAGCAATCAGCCCCAGCATTTT. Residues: CATSRDVPRYSNQPQHF.

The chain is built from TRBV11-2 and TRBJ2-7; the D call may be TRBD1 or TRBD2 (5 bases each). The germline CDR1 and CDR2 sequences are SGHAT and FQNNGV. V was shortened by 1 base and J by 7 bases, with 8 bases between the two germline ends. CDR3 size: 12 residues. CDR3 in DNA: TGTGCCAGCAGCTTAGGGGGCGGGGAGCAGTACTTC. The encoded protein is CASSLGGGEQYF.